A selection of T cell receptor beta chains follows, all from one sample in a study of T cell responses to AZD1222 COVID-19 vaccine. Assay: immunoSEQ multiplex PCR; the TCRdb copy retains only in-frame clones and omits some. The table includes some 140,000 clones, approximately 92% detected once. Sequences were derived from peripheral blood, sampled 28 days after the second AZD1222 dose. These receptors came from an adult who received the AZD1222 COVID-19 vaccine. Both conserved end residues are part of each CDR3. A D gene is named only where the DNA matches it firmly. Where a row states a size, it is once, few, many or the class of an expanded clone; other rows omit it.

v_gene: TRBV7-3; j_gene: TRBJ1-1; d_gene: NA; abundance: NA; CDR3nt: TGTGCCAGCAGCTTATATCAGAACACTGAAGCTTTCTTT; CDR3aa: CASSLYQNTEAFF
v_gene: TRBV2; j_gene: TRBJ1-2; d_gene: NA; abundance: NA; CDR3nt: TGTGCCAGCAGCAGGGGCGCTCGTGGCTACACCTTC; CDR3aa: CASSRGARGYTF
v_gene: TRBV6-5; j_gene: TRBJ1-2; d_gene: TRBD1; abundance: NA; CDR3nt: TGTGCCAGCACTGTGGGACAGGGTAACGGCTACACCTTC; CDR3aa: CASTVGQGNGYTF
v_gene: TRBV5-8; j_gene: TRBJ1-4; d_gene: NA; abundance: NA; CDR3nt: TGTGCCAGCAGCGCCGGACAATTGGCTAATGAAAAACTGTTTTTT; CDR3aa: CASSAGQLANEKLFF
v_gene: TRBV6-5; j_gene: TRBJ1-1; d_gene: TRBD1; abundance: NA; CDR3nt: TGTGCCTCACAGGGGGGAGGGAAGAATGAAGCTTTCTTT; CDR3aa: CASQGGGKNEAFF
v_gene: TRBV27; j_gene: TRBJ2-5; d_gene: NA; abundance: NA; CDR3nt: TGTGCCAGCAGTTTATCTCCTGGGGGACACCCTAAGTACCAAGAGACCCAGTACTTC; CDR3aa: CASSLSPGGHPKYQETQYF
v_gene: TRBV6-6; j_gene: TRBJ1-1; d_gene: TRBD1; abundance: NA; CDR3nt: TGTGCCAGCAGTTACGGACAGGGGAGCGCTGAAGCTTTCTTT; CDR3aa: CASSYGQGSAEAFF
v_gene: TRBV9; j_gene: TRBJ1-6; d_gene: NA; abundance: NA; CDR3nt: TGTGCCAGCAGCGCTACGGCGCTAGAAAATTCACCCCTCCACTTT; CDR3aa: CASSATALENSPLHF
v_gene: TRBV6-5; j_gene: TRBJ2-1; d_gene: TRBD2; abundance: NA; CDR3nt: TGTGCCAGCAGTTCCCTACTAGCGGGGGGGGCTAATGAGCAGTTCTTC; CDR3aa: CASSSLLAGGANEQFF
v_gene: TRBV7-3; j_gene: TRBJ2-1; d_gene: NA; abundance: NA; CDR3nt: TGTGCCAGCAGCTTTGACCCCGGGGGGCAGCAGTTCTTC; CDR3aa: CASSFDPGGQQFF
v_gene: TRBV7-8; j_gene: TRBJ1-1; d_gene: NA; abundance: NA; CDR3nt: TGTGCCAGCAGCGGGGGGGGCGTTTATACTGAAGCTTTCTTT; CDR3aa: CASSGGGVYTEAFF
v_gene: TRBV18; j_gene: TRBJ1-1; d_gene: NA; abundance: NA; CDR3nt: TGTGCCAGCTCAGGGCAGGCCCGGGTGAACACTGAAGCTTTCTTT; CDR3aa: CASSGQARVNTEAFF
v_gene: TRBV7-9; j_gene: TRBJ1-1; d_gene: NA; abundance: NA; CDR3nt: TGTGCCAGCAGCGTAAACCTCAGGGGAGGGTTCACTGAAGCTTTCTTT; CDR3aa: CASSVNLRGGFTEAFF
v_gene: TRBV12-3/TRBV12-4; j_gene: TRBJ1-5; d_gene: NA; abundance: NA; CDR3nt: TGTGCCAGCAGTTTAGTCCCCTATCAGCCCCAGCATTTT; CDR3aa: CASSLVPYQPQHF
v_gene: TRBV3-1/TRBV3-2; j_gene: TRBJ2-2; d_gene: NA; abundance: NA; CDR3nt: TGTGCCAGCAGCCAGAGGGGGGCCGCCGGGGAGCTGTTTTTT; CDR3aa: CASSQRGAAGELFF
v_gene: TRBV15; j_gene: TRBJ1-2; d_gene: TRBD1; abundance: once; CDR3nt: TGTGCCACCAGCAGTCTGACAGGGGCGGATGGCTACACCTTC; CDR3aa: CATSSLTGADGYTF
v_gene: TRBV18; j_gene: TRBJ1-3; d_gene: NA; abundance: NA; CDR3nt: TGTGCCAGCTCACCACTGTCCGGCAGGGTGACTGGAAACACCATATATTTT; CDR3aa: CASSPLSGRVTGNTIYF